What follows is one T cell receptor beta chain and its context. Its antigen is unidentified. The sample comes from a study of long-term antiretroviral therapy in people with HIV. Study results and limitations: ART adherence, viral resistance and therapy changes went unrecorded.

Sequencing used immunoSEQ v3.0 at survey level. The protocol was immunoSEQ multiplex PCR, while the TCRdb copy is restricted to in-frame clones and leaves out a portion. The sample includes roughly 50,000 clones, roughly 80% of them seen just once. Trimming took 4 bases from V and 1 from J, leaving 10 bases between them. The length of the CDR3 is 14 residues. Germline lookup yields CDR1 KGHSH and CDR2 LQKENI. The sample was unsorted PBMCs, taken 0.8 years after starting antiretroviral therapy. The source of this sequence is a woman aged 18-29 years with HIV. V is TRBV18 and J is TRBJ1-1; D unresolved. CDR3: CASSQPGENTEAFF. CDR3 DNA: TGTGCCAGCTCACAACCGGGAGAGAACACTGAAGCTTTCTTT.